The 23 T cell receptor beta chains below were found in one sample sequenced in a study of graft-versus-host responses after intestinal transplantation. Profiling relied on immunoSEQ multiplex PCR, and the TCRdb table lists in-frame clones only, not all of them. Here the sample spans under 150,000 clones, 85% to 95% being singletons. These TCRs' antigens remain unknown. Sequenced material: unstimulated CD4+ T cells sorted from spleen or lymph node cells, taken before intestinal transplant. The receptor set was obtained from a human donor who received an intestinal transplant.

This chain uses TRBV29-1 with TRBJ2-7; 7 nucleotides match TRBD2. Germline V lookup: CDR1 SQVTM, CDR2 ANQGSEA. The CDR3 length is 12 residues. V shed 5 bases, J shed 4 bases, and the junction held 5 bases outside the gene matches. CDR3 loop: CSVWDYSYEQYF. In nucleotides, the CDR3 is TGCAGCGTTTGGGACTACAGTTACGAGCAGTACTTC.

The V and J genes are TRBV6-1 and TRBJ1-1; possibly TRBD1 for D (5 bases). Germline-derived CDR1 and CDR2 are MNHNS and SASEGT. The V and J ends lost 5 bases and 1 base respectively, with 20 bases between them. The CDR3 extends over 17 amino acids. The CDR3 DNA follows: TGTGCCAGCAGTAAAGATTCCCGGACATATGGGAACACTGAAGCTTTCTTT. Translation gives CASSKDSRTYGNTEAFF.

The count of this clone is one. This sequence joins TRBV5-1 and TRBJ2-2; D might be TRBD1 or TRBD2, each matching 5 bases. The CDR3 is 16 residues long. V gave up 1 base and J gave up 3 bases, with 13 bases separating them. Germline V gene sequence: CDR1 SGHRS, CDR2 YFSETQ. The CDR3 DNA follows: TGCGCCAGCAGCTTGTGGGGGAGAGGGGACACCGGGGAGCTGTTTTTT. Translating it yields CASSLWGRGDTGELFF. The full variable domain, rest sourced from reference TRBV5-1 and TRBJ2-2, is KAGVTQTPRYLIKTRGQQVTLSCSPISGHRSVSWYQQTPGQGLQFLFEYFSETQRNKGNFPGRFSGRQFSNSRSEMNVSTLELGDSALYLCASSLWGRGDTGELFFGEGSRLTVL.

This CDR3 reads CASSVGGGRASDTQYF. CDR3 DNA: TGTGCCAGCAGCGTAGGCGGCGGGAGGGCCTCGGATACGCAGTATTTT. The chain couples TRBV9 to TRBJ2-3, with 9 bases aligning to TRBD2. V shed 0 bases and J 6 bases; nucleotides not matched to a gene: 8. CDR1 and CDR2 from the germline V gene are SGDLS and YYNGEE. CDR3 length equals 16 residues.

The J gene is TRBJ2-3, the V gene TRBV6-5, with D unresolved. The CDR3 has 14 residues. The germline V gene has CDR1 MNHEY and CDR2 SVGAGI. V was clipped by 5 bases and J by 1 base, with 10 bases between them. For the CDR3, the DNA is TGTGCCAGCAGTCTCTTCGCTCGCACAGATACGCAGTATTTT. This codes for CASSLFARTDTQYF.

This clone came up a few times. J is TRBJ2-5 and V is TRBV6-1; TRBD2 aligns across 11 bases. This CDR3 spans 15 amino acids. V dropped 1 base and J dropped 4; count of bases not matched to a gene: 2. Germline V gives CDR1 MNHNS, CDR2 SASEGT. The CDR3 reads CASSEVTSGRETQYF. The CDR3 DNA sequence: TGTGCCAGCAGTGAAGTCACTAGCGGGAGAGAGACCCAGTACTTC.

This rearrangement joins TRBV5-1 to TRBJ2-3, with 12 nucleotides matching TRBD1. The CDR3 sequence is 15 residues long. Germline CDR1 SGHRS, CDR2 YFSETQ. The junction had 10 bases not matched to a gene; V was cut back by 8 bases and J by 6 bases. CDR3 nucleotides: TGCGCCAGTAGTCCGGGACAGGGGGCATTTGATACGCAGTATTTT. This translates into CASSPGQGAFDTQYF.

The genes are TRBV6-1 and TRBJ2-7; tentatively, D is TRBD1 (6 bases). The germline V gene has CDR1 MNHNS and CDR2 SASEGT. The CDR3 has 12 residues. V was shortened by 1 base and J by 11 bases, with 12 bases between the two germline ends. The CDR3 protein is CASSEVTGFEYF. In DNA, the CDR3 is TGTGCCAGCAGTGAAGTAACAGGGTTTGAGTACTTC.

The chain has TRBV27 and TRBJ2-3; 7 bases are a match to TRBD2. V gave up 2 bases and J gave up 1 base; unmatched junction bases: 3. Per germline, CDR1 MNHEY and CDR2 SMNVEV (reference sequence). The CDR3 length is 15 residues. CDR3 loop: CASSLERGGTDTQYF. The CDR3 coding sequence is TGTGCCAGCAGTTTAGAGCGGGGCGGCACAGATACGCAGTATTTT.

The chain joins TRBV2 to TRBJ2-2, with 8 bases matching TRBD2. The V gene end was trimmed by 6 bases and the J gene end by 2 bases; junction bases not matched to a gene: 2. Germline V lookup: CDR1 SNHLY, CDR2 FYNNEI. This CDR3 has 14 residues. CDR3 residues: CASRLAVNTGELFF. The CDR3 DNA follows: TGTGCCAGCAGACTAGCGGTAAACACCGGGGAGCTGTTTTTT.

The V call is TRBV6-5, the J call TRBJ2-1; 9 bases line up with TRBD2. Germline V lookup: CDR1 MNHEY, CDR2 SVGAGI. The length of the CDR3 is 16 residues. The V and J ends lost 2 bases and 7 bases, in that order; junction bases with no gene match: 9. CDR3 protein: CASSYTYGLAGNEQFF. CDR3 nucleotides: TGTGCCAGCAGTTACACTTACGGGCTAGCGGGGAATGAGCAGTTCTTC.

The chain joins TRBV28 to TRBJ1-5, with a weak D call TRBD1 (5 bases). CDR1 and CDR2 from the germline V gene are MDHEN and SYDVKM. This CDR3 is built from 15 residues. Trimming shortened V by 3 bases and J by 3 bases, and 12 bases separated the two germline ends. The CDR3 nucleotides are TGTGCCAGCAGTTTCGAACGGGGGTTCAATCAGCCCCAGCATTTT. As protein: CASSFERGFNQPQHF.

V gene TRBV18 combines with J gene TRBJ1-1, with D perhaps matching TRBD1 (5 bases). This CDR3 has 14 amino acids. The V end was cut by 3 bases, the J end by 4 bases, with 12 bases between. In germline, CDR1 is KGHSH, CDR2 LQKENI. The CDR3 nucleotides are TGTGCCAGCTCACCTCTGATGGGGGGCACTGAAGCTTTCTTT. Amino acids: CASSPLMGGTEAFF. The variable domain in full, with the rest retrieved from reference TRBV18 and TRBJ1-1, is NAGVMQNPRHLVRRRGQEARLRCSPMKGHSHVYWYRQLPEEGLKFMVYLQKENIIDESGMPKERFSAEFPKEGPSILRIQQVVRGDSAAYFCASSPLMGGTEAFFGQGTRLTVV.

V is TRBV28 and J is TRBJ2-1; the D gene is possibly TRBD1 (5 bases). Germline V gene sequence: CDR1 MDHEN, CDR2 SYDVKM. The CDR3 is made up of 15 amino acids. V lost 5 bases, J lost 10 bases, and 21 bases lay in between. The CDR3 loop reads CASSQYSIKGQEQFF. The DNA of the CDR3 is TGTGCCAGCAGTCAATACTCAATTAAGGGGCAGGAGCAGTTCTTC.

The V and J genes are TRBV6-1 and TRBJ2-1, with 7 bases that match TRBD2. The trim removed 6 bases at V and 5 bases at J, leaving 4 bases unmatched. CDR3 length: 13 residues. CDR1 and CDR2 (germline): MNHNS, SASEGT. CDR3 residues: CASRREIDNEQFF. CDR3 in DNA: TGTGCCAGCAGGCGGGAGATAGACAATGAGCAGTTCTTC.

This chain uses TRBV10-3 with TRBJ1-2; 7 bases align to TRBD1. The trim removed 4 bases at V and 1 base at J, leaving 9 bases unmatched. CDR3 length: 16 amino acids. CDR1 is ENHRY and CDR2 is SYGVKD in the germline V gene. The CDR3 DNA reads TGTGCCATCAGTGGGATGTTGGGACAGAATAACTATGGCTACACCTTC. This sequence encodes CAISGMLGQNNYGYTF.

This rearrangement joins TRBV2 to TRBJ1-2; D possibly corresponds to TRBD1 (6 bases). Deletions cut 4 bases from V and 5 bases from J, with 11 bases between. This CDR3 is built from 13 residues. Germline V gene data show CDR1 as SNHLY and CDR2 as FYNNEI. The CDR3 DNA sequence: TGTGCCAGCAGTGGCAGGGGCCTTTATGGCTACACCTTC. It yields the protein CASSGRGLYGYTF.

As DNA, the CDR3 is TGTGCCAGCACTCAGAACACTGAAGCTTTCTTT. It encodes CASTQNTEAFF. The chain links TRBV6-5 to TRBJ1-1; D not resolved. CDR3 length equals 11 residues. Trimming took off 7 bases at V and 1 base at J, with 4 bases between the two ends. CDR1 MNHEY and CDR2 SVGAGI come from the germline V gene.

CDR3 coding DNA: TGTGCCAGCAGCTTACGGTTCGGGGTAGCGGGACCCCAAGAGACCCAGTACTTC. The encoded protein is CASSLRFGVAGPQETQYF. The V and J genes are TRBV7-9 and TRBJ2-5; 8 bases align to TRBD2. The CDR3 has 18 residues. CDR1 is SEHNR and CDR2 is FQNEAQ in the germline V gene (reference sequence). V trimming: 2 bases; J trimming: 1 base; junction bases outside the gene matches: 12. The whole variable domain, remainder taken from reference TRBV7-9 and TRBJ2-5, is DTGVSQNPRHKITKRGQNVTFRCDPISEHNRLYWYRQTLGQGPEFLTYFQNEAQLEKSRLLSDRFSAERPKGSFSTLEIQRTEQGDSAMYLCASSLRFGVAGPQETQYFGPGTRLLVL.

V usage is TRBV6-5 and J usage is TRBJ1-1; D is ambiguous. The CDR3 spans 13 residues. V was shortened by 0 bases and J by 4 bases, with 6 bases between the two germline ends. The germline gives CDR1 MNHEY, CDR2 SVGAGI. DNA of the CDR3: TGTGCCAGCAGTTACTCGACGGGCACTGAAGCTTTCTTT. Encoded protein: CASSYSTGTEAFF.

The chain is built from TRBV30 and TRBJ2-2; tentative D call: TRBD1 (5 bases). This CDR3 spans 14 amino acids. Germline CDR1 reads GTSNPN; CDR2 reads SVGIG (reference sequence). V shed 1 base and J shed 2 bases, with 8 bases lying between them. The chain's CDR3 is CAWSGQSNTGELFF. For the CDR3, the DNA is TGTGCCTGGAGTGGACAGTCAAACACCGGGGAGCTGTTTTTT.

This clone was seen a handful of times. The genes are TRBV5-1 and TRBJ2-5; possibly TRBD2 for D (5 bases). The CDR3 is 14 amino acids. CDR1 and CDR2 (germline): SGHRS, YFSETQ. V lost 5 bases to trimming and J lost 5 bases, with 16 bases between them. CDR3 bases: TGCGCCAGCAGTGATGGAAAACCGGGGGAGACCCAGTACTTC. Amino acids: CASSDGKPGETQYF.

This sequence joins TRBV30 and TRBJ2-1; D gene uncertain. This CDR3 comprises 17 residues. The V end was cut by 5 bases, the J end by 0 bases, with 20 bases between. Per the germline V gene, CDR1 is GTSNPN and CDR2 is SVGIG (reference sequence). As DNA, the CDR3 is TGTGCCTGGTCTCCTGGCTGGCGGCTCAGCTCCTACAATGAGCAGTTCTTC. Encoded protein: CAWSPGWRLSSYNEQFF.